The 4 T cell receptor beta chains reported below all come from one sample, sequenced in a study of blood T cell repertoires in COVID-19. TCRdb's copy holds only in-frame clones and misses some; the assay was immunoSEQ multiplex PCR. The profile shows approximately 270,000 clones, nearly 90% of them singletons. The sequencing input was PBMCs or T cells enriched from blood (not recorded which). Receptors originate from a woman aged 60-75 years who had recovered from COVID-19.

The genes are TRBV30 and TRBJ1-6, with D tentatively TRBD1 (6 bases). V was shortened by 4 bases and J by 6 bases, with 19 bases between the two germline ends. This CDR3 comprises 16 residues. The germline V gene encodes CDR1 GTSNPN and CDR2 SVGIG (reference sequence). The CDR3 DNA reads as TGTGCCTGGATTCGCTCGGGACAAGCTCTTAATTCACCCCTCCACTTT. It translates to CAWIRSGQALNSPLHF.

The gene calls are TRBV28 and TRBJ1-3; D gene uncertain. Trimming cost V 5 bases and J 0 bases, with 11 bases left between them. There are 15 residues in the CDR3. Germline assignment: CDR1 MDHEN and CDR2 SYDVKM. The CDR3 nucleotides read TGTGCCAGCAGTGCAACAATCCCCTCTGGAAACACCATATATTTT. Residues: CASSATIPSGNTIYF.

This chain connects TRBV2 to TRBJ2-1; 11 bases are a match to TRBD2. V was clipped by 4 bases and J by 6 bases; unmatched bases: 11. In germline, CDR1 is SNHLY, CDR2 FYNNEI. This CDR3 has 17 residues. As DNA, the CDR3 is TGTGCCAGCAGTGTTTACAGTAGCGGGAGGGTCGGCAATGAGCAGTTCTTC. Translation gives CASSVYSSGRVGNEQFF.

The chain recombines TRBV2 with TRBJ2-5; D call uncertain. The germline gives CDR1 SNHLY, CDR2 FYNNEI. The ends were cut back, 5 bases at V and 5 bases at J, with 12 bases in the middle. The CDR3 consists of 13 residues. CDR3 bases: TGTGCCAGCAGTCGACTTCGGTTGGAGACCCAGTACTTC. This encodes CASSRLRLETQYF. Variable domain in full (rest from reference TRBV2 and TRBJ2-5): EPEVTQTPSHQVTQMGQEVILRCVPISNHLYFYWYRQILGQKVEFLVSFYNNEISEKSEIFDDQFSVERPDGSNFTLKIRSTKLEDSAMYFCASSRLRLETQYFGPGTRLLVL.